These 27 T cell receptor beta chains came from one sample sequenced in a study of blood T cell repertoires in COVID-19. Sequencing was performed with immunoSEQ multiplex PCR; in TCRdb, only in-frame clones are kept and a portion is missing. The sample comprises 85,000 to 95,000 clones, 80% to 90% of which are singletons, and 4.5% to 6% rests with the top ten. The sequenced material came from peripheral blood. These receptors all come from a woman aged 80 or over with acute or convalescent COVID-19.

J is TRBJ2-5 and V is TRBV19; D might be TRBD1 (5 bases). Germline CDR1 is LNHDA and CDR2 is SQIVND (reference sequence). The germline V and J ends were trimmed by 1 base and 1 base, with 13 bases remaining between them. This CDR3 region has 16 residues. CDR3 in amino acids: CASSIADRRGQETQYF. CDR3 in DNA: TGTGCCAGTAGTATAGCTGATAGAAGGGGCCAAGAGACCCAGTACTTC.

The chain is built from TRBV25-1 and TRBJ1-5, with a possible D match to TRBD1 (6 bases). The CDR3 has 15 residues. The germline V gene has CDR1 MGHDK and CDR2 SYGVNS. V lost 3 bases, J lost 2 bases, and 11 bases lay in between. The chain's CDR3 is CASSEIGGGNQPQHF. The CDR3 DNA is TGTGCCAGCAGTGAGATAGGGGGAGGCAATCAGCCCCAGCATTTT.

V is TRBV5-1 and J is TRBJ2-7; the D is unclear. V gave up 4 bases and J gave up 2 bases, with 10 bases separating them. This CDR3 spans 13 amino acids. In germline, CDR1 is SGHRS, CDR2 YFSETQ. DNA for the CDR3: TGCGCCAGCAGCGATGGAGAGACCTACGAGCAGTACTTC. This gives the protein CASSDGETYEQYF.

V usage is TRBV3-1 (or the pseudogene TRBV3-2) and J usage is TRBJ2-7, with D possibly being TRBD1 (6 bases). The CDR3 is 15 amino acids. Germline lookup yields CDR1 LGHDT and CDR2 YNNKEL (reference sequence). Trimming took off 4 bases at V and 4 bases at J, with 17 bases between the two ends. Here the CDR3 DNA reads TGTGCCAGCAGCCCCTATTGGCAGGGGCGGTACGAGCAGTACTTC. Amino acid sequence: CASSPYWQGRYEQYF.

The rearrangement joins TRBV2 to TRBJ2-2; the match to TRBD2 covers 10 bases. The V and J ends lost 6 bases and 0 bases, in that order; junction bases with no gene match: 19. The CDR3 is 21 residues long. Germline V gene sequence: CDR1 SNHLY, CDR2 FYNNEI. CDR3 sequence reads: CASRTPGGRASGSPNTGELFF. DNA for the CDR3: TGTGCCAGCAGGACCCCAGGAGGGAGGGCTAGCGGGAGTCCGAACACCGGGGAGCTGTTTTTT.

This clone was detected once. The V and J genes are TRBV18 and TRBJ1-2; 11 bases match TRBD1. Trimming removed 3 bases from V and 8 bases from J; junction bases left unmatched: 8. Germline lookup yields CDR1 KGHSH and CDR2 LQKENI. There are 15 residues in the CDR3. DNA of the CDR3: TGTGCCAGCTCACCTCCGGGACAGGGGGAGGTAGGCTACACCTTC. Residues: CASSPPGQGEVGYTF.

The rearrangement links TRBV18 to TRBJ1-6; 9 bases align to TRBD1. The junction had 8 bases not matched to a gene; V was cut back by 4 bases and J by 7 bases. The CDR3 is 16 amino acids. The germline gives CDR1 KGHSH, CDR2 LQKENI. The CDR3 DNA sequence: TGTGCCAGCTCACAGACAGGGGGACCGCTAAATTCACCCCTCCACTTT. This translates into CASSQTGGPLNSPLHF.

J is TRBJ1-2 and V is TRBV19, with 10 bases fitting TRBD1. Germline V CDR1 and CDR2: LNHDA, SQIVND (reference sequence). Trimming took 9 bases from V and 2 from J; bases not matched to a gene: 6. The CDR3 runs to 14 residues. In DNA form, the CDR3 reads TGTGCCAGCTCTCCGGGACAGGGGAACTATGGCTACACCTTC. It is translated as CASSPGQGNYGYTF.

The chain couples TRBV30 to TRBJ2-5, with D perhaps TRBD2 (5 bases). Germline V gives CDR1 GTSNPN, CDR2 SVGIG (reference sequence). The V and J ends lost 0 bases and 4 bases respectively, with 12 bases between them. CDR3 size: 14 residues. CDR3 nucleotides: TGTGCCTGGAGTGTCGGGCGGGTGGGAGAGACCCAGTACTTC. This gives the protein CAWSVGRVGETQYF.

This clone has just a few counts. V gene TRBV5-4 combines with J gene TRBJ2-5, with unresolved D. There are 14 residues in the CDR3. Germline-derived CDR1 and CDR2 are SGHNT and YYREEE (reference sequence). The ends were cut back, 1 base at V and 7 bases at J, with 14 bases in the middle. The CDR3, as DNA: TGTGCCAGCAGCTTGAAAGGTAGCTTAGGGACCCAGTACTTC. It translates to CASSLKGSLGTQYF.

The rearrangement joins TRBV7-6 to TRBJ2-2; 9 bases line up with TRBD1. Germline-derived CDR1 and CDR2 are SGHVS and FNYEAQ. The CDR3 loop spans 15 amino acids. J lost 7 bases, V lost 3 bases, and 6 bases had no gene match. This chain's CDR3 is CASSLQGQGVGELFF. The CDR3 DNA sequence: TGTGCCAGCAGCTTGCAGGGACAGGGTGTCGGGGAGCTGTTTTTT.

Only one count was recorded for this clone. J is TRBJ2-7 and V is TRBV11-2; 12 bases are a match to TRBD2. The V gene's germline CDR1 is SGHAT and CDR2 FQNNGV. The CDR3 has 15 residues. V shed 3 bases, J shed 7 bases, and the junction held 7 bases outside the gene matches. The CDR3 sequence: CASSFSSGGANEQYF. The CDR3 coding sequence is TGTGCCAGCAGCTTCTCTAGCGGGGGGGCTAATGAGCAGTACTTC.

The chain joins TRBV19 to TRBJ2-7; TRBD2 is a possible D gene (6 bases). This CDR3 is built from 15 residues. Germline-derived CDR1 and CDR2 are LNHDA and SQIVND (reference sequence). The V gene lost 7 bases and the J gene lost 2 bases, with 18 bases spanning the gap. The CDR3 reads CASKDPSSAAYEQYF. The CDR3 region has the DNA TGTGCCAGTAAGGATCCCTCTAGCGCGGCCTACGAGCAGTACTTC. The complete variable domain, with remaining parts taken from reference TRBV19 and TRBJ2-7, reads DGGITQSPKYLFRKEGQNVTLSCEQNLNHDAMYWYRQDPGQGLRLIYYSQIVNDFQKGDIAEGYSVSREKKESFPLTVTSAQKNPTAFYLCASKDPSSAAYEQYFGPGTRLTVT.

The chain links TRBV7-2 to TRBJ2-5; 9 nucleotides match TRBD2. Per the germline V gene, CDR1 is SGHTA and CDR2 is FQGNSA. V lost 5 bases to trimming and J lost 3 bases; unmatched junction nucleotides: 4. The length of the CDR3 is 14 residues. The CDR3 DNA reads TGTGCCAGCAGCCCAGCGGGGGGAAAAGAGACCCAGTACTTC. Protein sequence: CASSPAGGKETQYF.

The chain couples TRBV18 to TRBJ1-6; 8 bases map to TRBD1. The CDR3 loop spans 17 amino acids. Germline V gene lookup returns CDR1 KGHSH and CDR2 LQKENI. The J segment lost 3 bases and the V segment lost 2 bases, leaving 6 bases of the junction unmatched. The CDR3 coding sequence is TGTGCCAGCTCACCATCCGGGACAGGAATCTATAATTCACCCCTCCACTTT. Encoded protein: CASSPSGTGIYNSPLHF.

This chain joins TRBV27 and TRBJ2-1; TRBD1 agrees at 7 bases. Germline loops: CDR1 MNHEY, CDR2 SMNVEV (reference sequence). The CDR3 is 16 residues long. The trim removed 3 bases at V and 1 base at J, leaving 6 bases unmatched. CDR3 DNA sequence: TGTGCCAGCAGTTTGTACACAGGGGTATCCTACAATGAGCAGTTCTTC. It codes for CASSLYTGVSYNEQFF.

The chain couples TRBV7-2 to TRBJ1-3; TRBD1 agrees at 10 bases. CDR1 is SGHTA, CDR2 FQGNSA, per germline. The ends lost 4 bases at V and 0 bases at J; junction bases unmatched: 6. This CDR3 contains 17 residues. For the CDR3, the DNA is TGTGCCAGCAGCTCTGACAGGGGGCCATCCTCTGGAAACACCATATATTTT. Translating gives CASSSDRGPSSGNTIYF.

This clone was counted only a few times. This chain links TRBV2 with TRBJ1-2; TRBD1 matches at 7 bases. J was trimmed by 7 bases and V by 1 base; bases with no gene match: 6. Germline V gene sequence: CDR1 SNHLY, CDR2 FYNNEI. There are 14 residues in the CDR3. The DNA of the CDR3 is TGTGCCAGCAGTGAAGAAGGGGGCTTGGGTGGCTACACCTTC. It is translated as CASSEEGGLGGYTF.

CDR3 nucleotides: TGTGCTAGTGGTTTGCTCCGCCCGGGCCAGGGGGCTAGCTTCTATGGCTACACCTTC. As protein: CASGLLRPGQGASFYGYTF. The chain has TRBV12-5 and TRBJ1-2, with 8 bases lining up with TRBD1. V trimming: 2 bases; J trimming: 4 bases; junction bases outside the gene matches: 18. Germline V gene lookup returns CDR1 LGHNT and CDR2 FRNRAP. The length of the CDR3 is 19 residues.

This clone was recorded once. The V call is TRBV7-8, the J call TRBJ1-2; D is unclear. Looked up from germline, CDR1 is SGHVS and CDR2 is FQNEAQ. The length of the CDR3 is 15 residues. The V gene lost 1 base and the J gene lost 2 bases, with 11 bases spanning the gap. Here the CDR3 DNA reads TGTGCCAGCAGCTTAGTCGGGATTCTGAACTATGGCTACACCTTC. This gives the protein CASSLVGILNYGYTF.

CDR3 amino acids: CASSNMGGITEAFF. The CDR3 coding sequence is TGTGCCAGTAGTAATATGGGGGGTATAACTGAAGCTTTCTTT. This chain uses TRBV19 with TRBJ1-1, with D perhaps matching TRBD1 (5 bases). Germline CDR1 is LNHDA and CDR2 is SQIVND (reference sequence). This CDR3 has 14 amino acids. V was cut by 4 bases and J by 5 bases, with 14 bases left in between.

V usage is TRBV19 and J usage is TRBJ1-1; 11 nucleotides line up with TRBD1. The CDR3 extends over 17 amino acids. J lost 1 base, V lost 5 bases, and 9 bases had no gene match. CDR1 is LNHDA, CDR2 SQIVND, per germline (reference sequence). The CDR3 bases are TGTGCCAGTAGTCCACCCGGGACAGGGGGTTGGAACACTGAAGCTTTCTTT. This codes for CASSPPGTGGWNTEAFF.

The genes are TRBV9 and TRBJ2-1; the match to TRBD1 covers 9 bases. Losses at the gene ends were 2 bases for V and 10 bases for J; bases not matched to a gene: 10. Germline CDR1 reads SGDLS; CDR2 reads YYNGEE. The CDR3 consists of 15 residues. Here the CDR3 DNA reads TGTGCCAGCAGCGTCGTGGGACAGGGTTTTGTGGAGCAGTTCTTC. As protein: CASSVVGQGFVEQFF.

This clone appeared once. This chain uses TRBV30 with TRBJ1-5; D not certain. The CDR3 spans 14 residues. With 3 bases removed from V and 0 bases from J, the gap between germline ends came to 9 bases. CDR1 and CDR2 from the germline V gene are GTSNPN and SVGIG (reference sequence). The CDR3 nucleotides are TGTGCCTGGAGGATTCCGAGTAGCAATCAGCCCCAGCATTTT. Translating it yields CAWRIPSSNQPQHF.

This chain uses TRBV19 with TRBJ2-7, with 14 bases aligning to TRBD2. J lost 2 bases, V lost 8 bases, and 5 bases had no gene match. The CDR3 extends over 15 amino acids. Germline CDR1 and CDR2: LNHDA and SQIVND (reference sequence). As DNA, the CDR3 is TGTGCCAGTGGGACTAGCGGGAGTAGGGCCTACGAGCAGTACTTC. Protein: CASGTSGSRAYEQYF.

This clone was observed a few times. The CDR3 DNA reads as TGTGCCAGCAGCCCACCGGGACTGACGAATGTATGGGAGGGCTACACCTTC. Its translation: CASSPPGLTNVWEGYTF. The chain is built from TRBV9 and TRBJ1-2; a possible D gene is TRBD1 (5 bases). Per the germline V gene, CDR1 is SGDLS and CDR2 is YYNGEE. CDR3 length: 17 residues. V was clipped by 4 bases and J by 8 bases, with 27 bases between them.

The CDR3 protein is CASSGQVNTEAFF. In DNA form, the CDR3 reads TGTGCCAGCTCGGGACAGGTGAACACTGAAGCTTTCTTT. The chain joins TRBV6-6 to TRBJ1-1, with 8 bases lining up with TRBD1. CDR3 size: 13 residues. The germline V gene has CDR1 MNHNY and CDR2 SVGAGI (reference sequence). Trimming took 8 bases from V and 0 from J; bases not matched to a gene: 2.